The 18 T cell receptor beta chains listed next were all sequenced from one sample in a study of response to subunit inactivated influenza vaccine. TCRdb reanalysed the RT-PCR reads using MiXCR and keeps one entry per CDR3 protein. The sample contains about 520,000 distinct CDR3 sequences, approximately 6.9% of which appear only once. Source: PBMCs from blood, taken 23 to 25 months after vaccination. Receptors originate from a man aged 50-75 years who received an inactivated influenza vaccine.

This chain joins TRBV5-5 and TRBJ2-1; D not resolved. V was trimmed by 2 bases and J by 0 bases, leaving 12 bases between them. This CDR3 spans 16 amino acids. CDR1 is SGHKS and CDR2 is YYEKEE in the germline V gene (reference sequence). The CDR3, as DNA: TGTGCCAGCAGCTTAGGGCCAGAAGTCTCCTACAATGAGCAGTTCTTC. Protein sequence: CASSLGPEVSYNEQFF.

The rearrangement uses TRBV7-9 and TRBJ2-2; D remains ambiguous. V dropped 3 bases and J dropped 0 bases, with 8 bases sitting between them. The CDR3 is 15 amino acids. Per germline, CDR1 SEHNR and CDR2 FQNEAQ (reference sequence). CDR3 residues: CASSLGSANTGELFF. Written as DNA, the CDR3 is TGTGCCAGCAGCTTGGGCAGCGCGAACACCGGGGAGCTGTTTTTT.

This clonotype has only a few counts. The chain combines TRBV28 with TRBJ2-5; unclear D gene. The CDR3 length is 12 residues. Per germline, CDR1 MDHEN and CDR2 SYDVKM. The V and J ends lost 3 bases and 4 bases respectively, with 6 bases between them. Here the CDR3 reads CASSFPSETQYF. The CDR3 nucleotides read TGTGCCAGCAGTTTTCCCTCAGAGACCCAGTACTTC.

The rearrangement joins TRBV24-1 to TRBJ2-2; 9 bases fit TRBD1. Trimming at V came to 4 bases and at J to 6 bases, leaving 2 bases not matched to a gene. This CDR3 contains 14 residues. CDR1 is KGHDR and CDR2 is SFDVKD in the germline V gene. CDR3 amino acids: CATSEGQGAGELFF. CDR3 DNA: TGTGCCACCAGTGAGGGACAGGGCGCCGGGGAGCTGTTTTTT.

This clonotype occurred a few times. The V call is TRBV18, the J call TRBJ2-1, with 10 bases lining up with TRBD2. This CDR3 has 16 amino acids. The ends lost 3 bases at V and 7 bases at J; junction bases unmatched: 9. Germline V CDR1 and CDR2: KGHSH, LQKENI. The CDR3 DNA follows: TGTGCCAGCTCACCTCGCCGAAGCGGGGGGGTAAATGAGCAGTTCTTC. Its translation: CASSPRRSGGVNEQFF.

V and J are TRBV6-1 and TRBJ2-3; 9 bases match TRBD1. The J segment lost 2 bases and the V segment lost 5 bases, leaving 8 bases of the junction unmatched. Germline V gene lookup returns CDR1 MNHNS and CDR2 SASEGT. The CDR3 is 16 amino acids. The CDR3 nucleotides are TGTGCCAGCAGTCCCTTGACAGGGGGGAACACAGATACGCAGTATTTT. Encoded protein: CASSPLTGGNTDTQYF.

This chain links TRBV7-2 with TRBJ2-7; 8 bases are shared with TRBD2. The junction had 4 bases not matched to a gene; V was cut back by 1 base and J by 5 bases. This CDR3 region has 14 residues. Germline CDR1 reads SGHTA; CDR2 reads FQGNSA. CDR3 loop: CASSLVAGRNEQYF. CDR3 coding DNA: TGTGCCAGCAGCTTAGTAGCGGGAAGGAACGAGCAGTACTTC.

This clonotype has ten or more counts. The chain recombines TRBV2 with TRBJ2-7; D is perhaps TRBD2 (5 bases). V was trimmed by 7 bases and J by 2 bases, leaving 6 bases between them. The CDR3 has 11 residues. Germline assignment: CDR1 SNHLY and CDR2 FYNNEI. CDR3 sequence reads: CASTGTYEQYF. The CDR3 DNA reads as TGTGCCAGCACCGGGACCTACGAGCAGTACTTC.

This chain links TRBV6-6 with TRBJ1-2; D ambiguous. This CDR3 is 11 amino acids long. Germline V gives CDR1 MNHNY, CDR2 SVGAGI (reference sequence). V shed 6 bases and J shed 2 bases, with 4 bases lying between them. CDR3 protein: CASRQNYGYTF. CDR3 nucleotide sequence: TGTGCCAGCAGACAGAACTATGGCTACACCTTC.

This clonotype was found many times. The chain couples TRBV2 to TRBJ2-1; TRBD2 might be the D (6 bases). V lost 6 bases and J 0 bases, leaving 9 bases between the germline ends. The CDR3 extends over 14 amino acids. CDR1 SNHLY and CDR2 FYNNEI come from the germline V gene. The CDR3 protein is CASRWGDSYNEQFF. CDR3 sequence (DNA): TGTGCCAGCAGGTGGGGGGACTCCTACAATGAGCAGTTCTTC.

This chain joins TRBV10-3 and TRBJ2-3; no clear D gene. The CDR3 has 15 amino acids. Trimming pared 6 bases from V and 3 bases from J, leaving 16 bases between. Looked up from germline, CDR1 is ENHRY and CDR2 is SYGVKD. The CDR3 region has the DNA TGTGCCATCAGCCCCGACATTAAGGGAACAGATACGCAGTATTTT. Translation: CAISPDIKGTDTQYF.

This clonotype was recorded many times. The rearrangement uses TRBV20-1 and TRBJ1-2; 7 bases map to TRBD1. Per the germline V gene, CDR1 is DFQATT and CDR2 is SNEGSKA (reference sequence). Trimming cost V 5 bases and J 9 bases; bases outside gene matches: 6. The CDR3 has 11 amino acids. In DNA, the CDR3 is TGCAGTGCTCCGCAGGGGGTCAGCTACACCTTC. It codes for CSAPQGVSYTF.

This clonotype has a count of ten or more. The chain links TRBV24-1 to TRBJ2-5; 9 nucleotides agree with TRBD1. This CDR3 has 14 residues. The V and J ends lost 6 bases and 5 bases, in that order; junction bases with no gene match: 6. Germline V lookup: CDR1 KGHDR, CDR2 SFDVKD. CDR3 protein: CATSSDRGGETQYF. CDR3 bases: TGTGCCACCAGTTCGGACAGGGGCGGGGAGACCCAGTACTTC.

This clonotype was found a few times. This rearrangement joins TRBV12-3 or TRBV12-4 to TRBJ2-1, with TRBD2 matching over 8 bases. The CDR3 runs to 14 residues. The junction had 10 bases not matched to a gene; V was cut back by 5 bases and J by 10 bases. DNA of the CDR3: TGTGCCAGCAGTCCGGGGGGGCTAGCGAGCGAGCAGTTCTTC. Its protein product is CASSPGGLASEQFF.

The chain uses TRBV10-3 and TRBJ2-5, with 7 bases fitting TRBD2. There are 13 residues in the CDR3. Germline V lookup: CDR1 ENHRY, CDR2 SYGVKD. Losses at the gene ends were 10 bases for V and 5 bases for J; bases not matched to a gene: 10. Written as DNA, the CDR3 is TGTGCCACCAATTCGGGAGGAGGGGAGACCCAGTACTTC. It translates to CATNSGGGETQYF.

This chain links TRBV9 with TRBJ1-1; D is ambiguous. This CDR3 has 13 residues. V was cut by 2 bases and J by 1 base, with 6 bases left in between. Looked up from germline, CDR1 is SGDLS and CDR2 is YYNGEE. This chain's CDR3 is CASSVIENTEAFF. Here the CDR3 DNA reads TGTGCCAGCAGCGTTATAGAGAACACTGAAGCTTTCTTT.

CDR3 sequence reads: CASSLSGSRETQYF. CDR3 bases: TGTGCCAGCAGCTTATCAGGGTCCCGGGAGACCCAGTACTTC. V and J are TRBV7-6 and TRBJ2-5; TRBD1 is a possible D gene (5 bases). This CDR3 contains 14 residues. With 2 bases removed from V and 5 bases from J, the gap between germline ends came to 12 bases. From germline, CDR1 is SGHVS and CDR2 FNYEAQ.

The chain employs TRBV20-1 and TRBJ1-2, with D unresolved. This CDR3 is 13 amino acids long. Germline-derived CDR1 and CDR2 are DFQATT and SNEGSKA (reference sequence). V shed 4 bases and J shed 10 bases, with 19 bases lying between them. CDR3 DNA: TGCAGTGCTATCCAAGAAGGGTATGGGAACTACACCTTC. Translating gives CSAIQEGYGNYTF.